The 10 T cell receptor beta chains reported below all come from one sample, sequenced in a study of CD8+ T cells in alopecia areata. Extracted RNA was reverse transcribed into cDNA, the sequencing template. Profiled with immunoSEQ multiplex PCR; TCRdb holds only in-frame clones, not every one. The sample has 85,000 to 110,000 clones, 85% to 90% seen once. Treatment in this sample: oral pan-JAK inhibitor, 5-10 mg twice daily. The sample consisted of CD8+ T cells sorted from blood, taken at approximately week 30, from a patient treated with tofacitinib. All receptors come from a human donor with alopecia areata.

The chain carries TRBV2 and TRBJ2-4; 9 bases agree with TRBD2. With 4 bases clipped from V and 4 bases from J, the junction kept 8 bases outside the gene matches. CDR1 is SNHLY, CDR2 FYNNEI, per germline. The CDR3 covers 16 residues. CDR3 region: CASSGRLAAGKNIQYF. CDR3 bases: TGTGCCAGCAGTGGTAGACTAGCGGCTGGGAAAAACATTCAGTACTTC.

The genes are TRBV6-1 and TRBJ2-7; no reliable D call. With 2 bases removed from V and 3 bases from J, the gap between germline ends came to 14 bases. The CDR3 runs to 15 residues. Germline assignment: CDR1 MNHNS and CDR2 SASEGT. The CDR3 spells CASSEYALVDYEQYF. The CDR3 DNA sequence: TGTGCCAGCAGTGAATATGCTCTAGTGGACTACGAGCAGTACTTC.

By share, this clone counts as medium-sized. The chain employs TRBV7-9 and TRBJ2-3, with 7 positions matching TRBD2. CDR3 length equals 16 residues. V shed 6 bases and J 0 bases; nucleotides not matched to a gene: 9. Per germline, CDR1 SEHNR and CDR2 FQNEAQ (reference sequence). CDR3 bases: TGTGCCAGCAGTCACCTAGCGGATACTAGCACAGATACGCAGTATTTT. It yields the protein CASSHLADTSTDTQYF.

The V gene is TRBV7-8, the J gene TRBJ2-7, with 7 bases lining up with TRBD1. Germline values: CDR1 SGHVS, CDR2 FQNEAQ. The V gene end was trimmed by 5 bases and the J gene end by 2 bases; junction bases not matched to a gene: 3. This CDR3 contains 13 residues. DNA for the CDR3: TGTGCCAGCAGCGTGGGACAGCCCTACGAGCAGTACTTC. Protein: CASSVGQPYEQYF.

The CDR3 is CATPVGGQGNTEAFF. The DNA for the CDR3 is TGTGCCACCCCGGTAGGGGGACAAGGGAACACTGAAGCTTTCTTT. The chain links TRBV2 to TRBJ1-1; D perhaps matches TRBD1 (6 bases). The CDR3 consists of 15 residues. V was pared by 10 bases and J by 1 base, with 19 bases between. CDR1 and CDR2 (germline): SNHLY, FYNNEI.

The rearrangement joins TRBV27 to TRBJ2-3, with 10 bases lining up with TRBD1. V shed 4 bases and J 4 bases; nucleotides not matched to a gene: 5. Germline loops: CDR1 MNHEY, CDR2 SMNVEV (reference sequence). The CDR3 is 15 residues long. CDR3 protein: CASSSTGGSADTQYF. DNA for the CDR3: TGTGCCAGCAGTTCGACAGGGGGCAGCGCAGATACGCAGTATTTT.

V gene TRBV2 combines with J gene TRBJ2-1, with 11 positions matching TRBD2. This CDR3 is 13 amino acids long. J gave up 4 bases and V 11 bases, and 4 bases lay outside the gene matches. Germline CDR1 and CDR2: SNHLY and FYNNEI. CDR3 DNA: TGTGCCGGCGGGACTAGCGGTTACAATGAGCAGTTCTTC. The encoded protein is CAGGTSGYNEQFF.

J is TRBJ1-1 and V is TRBV29-1; 8 nucleotides line up with TRBD1. Germline loops: CDR1 SQVTM, CDR2 ANQGSEA. This CDR3 has 14 residues. The V gene end was trimmed by 1 base and the J gene end by 2 bases; junction bases not matched to a gene: 3. The CDR3 sequence is CSVEGQGANTEAFF. CDR3 DNA sequence: TGCAGCGTTGAAGGCCAGGGGGCTAACACTGAAGCTTTCTTT.

This chain uses TRBV7-2 with TRBJ2-6, with D possibly matching TRBD2 (6 bases). This CDR3 comprises 14 residues. The V end lost 6 bases, the J end lost 2 bases, and 8 bases lay between the germline ends. Germline V gene data show CDR1 as SGHTA and CDR2 as FQGNSA. As DNA, the CDR3 is TGTGCCAGCAGGGGAGGACCTGGGGCCAACGTCCTGACTTTC. Protein product: CASRGGPGANVLTF. Using reference TRBV7-2 and TRBJ2-6 for the parts outside the CDR3, the full variable domain is GAGVSQSPSNKVTEKGKDVELRCDPISGHTALYWYRQSLGQGLEFLIYFQGNSAPDKSGLPSDRFSAERTGGSVSTLTIQRTQQEDSAVYLCASRGGPGANVLTFGAGSRLTVL.

This chain uses TRBV5-1 with TRBJ2-1; 13 bases map to TRBD2. Germline V gene data show CDR1 as SGHRS and CDR2 as YFSETQ. V gave up 0 bases and J gave up 3 bases; unmatched junction bases: 12. This CDR3 is built from 20 residues. CDR3 sequence: CASSLGYRTSGSFGYNEQFF. In DNA form, the CDR3 reads TGCGCCAGCAGCTTGGGTTATCGGACTAGCGGGAGTTTTGGCTACAATGAGCAGTTCTTC.